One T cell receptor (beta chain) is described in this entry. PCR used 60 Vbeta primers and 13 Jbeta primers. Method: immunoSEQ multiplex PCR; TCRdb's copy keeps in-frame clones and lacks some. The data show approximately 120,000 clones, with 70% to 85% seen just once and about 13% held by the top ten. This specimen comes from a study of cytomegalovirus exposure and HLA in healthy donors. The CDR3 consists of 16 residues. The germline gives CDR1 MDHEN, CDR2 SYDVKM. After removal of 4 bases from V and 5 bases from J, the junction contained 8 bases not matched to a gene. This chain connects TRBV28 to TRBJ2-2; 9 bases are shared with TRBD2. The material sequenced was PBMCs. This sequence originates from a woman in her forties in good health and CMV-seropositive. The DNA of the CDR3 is TGTGCCAGCAGTTCAACCGGGACTAGCCCGACCGGGGAGCTGTTTTTT. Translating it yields CASSSTGTSPTGELFF.